Listed here are 14 T cell receptor beta chains from one sample, sequenced in a study of T cell changes during pregnancy in multiple sclerosis. Measured with immunoSEQ multiplex PCR; TCRdb has only the in-frame clones, and not every one. The data show 26,000 or so clones, 88% seen once. The source material was CD8+ T cells from peripheral blood mononuclear cells, sampled in the second trimester of pregnancy. Receptor source: a female donor with multiple sclerosis, enrolled in a pregnancy study.

By share of the sample, this clone is medium-sized. V and J are TRBV6-1 and TRBJ1-5, with D uncertain. Germline CDR1 MNHNS, CDR2 SASEGT. V dropped 7 bases and J dropped 1 base, with 8 bases sitting between them. This CDR3 contains 13 residues. CDR3 coding DNA: TGTGCCAGCACCTTTGTAAGCAATCAGCCCCAGCATTTT. Protein sequence: CASTFVSNQPQHF.

The rearrangement links TRBV7-9 to TRBJ2-3; TRBD1 might be the D (7 bases). V was pared by 10 bases and J by 6 bases, with 20 bases between. This CDR3 is built from 14 residues. The germline V gene has CDR1 SEHNR and CDR2 FQNEAQ (reference sequence). The CDR3 loop reads CAIPEGAHLDTQYF. The CDR3 nucleotides read TGTGCCATCCCGGAGGGGGCTCACCTGGATACGCAGTATTTT. Complete variable domain (other parts from reference TRBV7-9 and TRBJ2-3): DTGVSQNPRHKITKRGQNVTFRCDPISEHNRLYWYRQTLGQGPEFLTYFQNEAQLEKSRLLSDRFSAERPKGSFSTLEIQRTEQGDSAMYLCAIPEGAHLDTQYFGPGTRLTVL.

The chain couples TRBV7-9 to TRBJ2-7, with 8 bases matching TRBD2. Germline loops: CDR1 SEHNR, CDR2 FQNEAQ (reference sequence). V shed 11 bases and J 0 bases; nucleotides not matched to a gene: 3. This CDR3 comprises 12 residues. The CDR3 is CAAGGHSYEQYF. Here the CDR3 DNA reads TGTGCCGCGGGGGGTCACTCCTACGAGCAGTACTTC.

This clone was seen once. This chain links TRBV7-8 with TRBJ2-4; tentative D call: TRBD1 (6 bases). The germline V gene encodes CDR1 SGHVS and CDR2 FQNEAQ. This CDR3 has 14 residues. Trimming removed 1 base from V and 6 bases from J, with 10 bases in between. In nucleotides, the CDR3 is TGTGCCAGCAGCTTAGACAGGGACACAAACATTCAGTACTTC. Translation gives CASSLDRDTNIQYF.

This chain uses TRBV9 with TRBJ2-2, with 8 bases aligning to TRBD1. This CDR3 spans 15 amino acids. V dropped 4 bases and J dropped 3; count of bases not matched to a gene: 5. The germline V gene has CDR1 SGDLS and CDR2 YYNGEE. DNA for the CDR3: TGTGCCAGCAGCCCCCGGACAGGGTACACCGGGGAGCTGTTTTTT. The encoded protein is CASSPRTGYTGELFF.

The chain has TRBV5-5 and TRBJ2-7; no firm D call. Trimming cost V 4 bases and J 0 bases, with 8 bases left between them. Per the germline V gene, CDR1 is SGHKS and CDR2 is YYEKEE (reference sequence). CDR3 length: 13 residues. The CDR3 nucleotides read TGTGCCAGCAGCCCTAGATCCTCCTACGAGCAGTACTTC. It is translated as CASSPRSSYEQYF.

The chain uses TRBV28 and TRBJ2-3; possibly TRBD2 for D (6 bases). CDR3 length: 16 amino acids. Trimming pared 4 bases from V and 2 bases from J, leaving 16 bases between. Germline CDR1 and CDR2: MDHEN and SYDVKM. The CDR3 reads CASSSLFRGSTDTQYF. The CDR3 bases are TGTGCCAGCAGTTCCCTGTTCCGGGGGTCCACAGATACGCAGTATTTT.

This sequence joins TRBV19 and TRBJ2-7; 11 bases line up with TRBD1. This CDR3 is built from 15 residues. Trimming at V came to 4 bases and at J to 3 bases, leaving 5 bases not matched to a gene. Germline CDR1 reads LNHDA; CDR2 reads SQIVND (reference sequence). CDR3 in amino acids: CASSRPGQGVYEQYF. CDR3 sequence (DNA): TGTGCCAGTAGTAGACCGGGACAGGGGGTCTACGAGCAGTACTTC.

The chain has TRBV6-1 and TRBJ2-1; 10 bases line up with TRBD2. CDR3 length: 15 residues. Per germline, CDR1 MNHNS and CDR2 SASEGT. The J segment lost 6 bases and the V segment lost 6 bases, leaving 8 bases of the junction unmatched. In DNA form, the CDR3 reads TGTGCCAGCAGCATAAGCGGGGGGGCTTTCAATGAGCAGTTCTTC. Translated, it gives CASSISGGAFNEQFF.

About this clone itself: Other DNA sequences in the sample encode the same CDR3. Here the CDR3 DNA reads TGCAGCGTTGAAGGGACGGGGGGGTATGGCTACACCTTC. Translated: CSVEGTGGYGYTF. The J gene is TRBJ1-2, the V gene TRBV29-1; tentative D call: TRBD1 (5 bases). This CDR3 is built from 13 residues. Germline V gene data show CDR1 as SQVTM and CDR2 as ANQGSEA. The V gene lost 1 base and the J gene lost 5 bases, with 11 bases spanning the gap. The variable domain in full, completed from reference TRBV29-1 and TRBJ1-2, reads SAVISQKPSRDICQRGTSLTIQCQVDSQVTMMFWYRQQPGQSLTLIATANQGSEATYESGFVIDKFPISRPNLTFSTLTVSNMSPEDSSIYLCSVEGTGGYGYTFGSGTRLTVV.

The V and J genes are TRBV29-1 and TRBJ2-7, with 7 bases that match TRBD2. The CDR3 extends over 12 amino acids. V dropped 8 bases and J dropped 5; count of bases not matched to a gene: 9. Germline V CDR1 and CDR2: SQVTM, ANQGSEA. The CDR3 loop reads CSPPGGSHEQYF. In nucleotides, the CDR3 is TGCAGCCCCCCGGGGGGTAGCCACGAGCAGTACTTC.

Within the sample, this clone is medium-sized. The V gene is TRBV5-3, the J gene TRBJ2-5; 10 bases map to TRBD2. TRBV5-3 is sorted into the ORF group, with uncertain function. V trimming: 4 bases; J trimming: 6 bases; junction bases outside the gene matches: 18. The CDR3 covers 18 residues. The DNA for the CDR3 is TGTGCCAGAAGCCCGAGACCTGAGGGGACTAGCGATAGAAAGACCCAGTACTTC. It specifies CARSPRPEGTSDRKTQYF.

CDR3 DNA sequence: TGTGCCAGCAGCTTCCATGGGCAGTTAAATGAAAAACTGTTTTTT. This codes for CASSFHGQLNEKLFF. This chain joins TRBV7-2 and TRBJ1-4; no clear D gene. Germline V gives CDR1 SGHTA, CDR2 FQGNSA. V dropped 3 bases and J dropped 5 bases, with 13 bases sitting between them. The CDR3 extends over 15 amino acids.

This clone was recorded only once. The J gene is TRBJ2-2, the V gene TRBV19, with D possibly matching TRBD1 (6 bases). The CDR3 spans 14 residues. CDR1 is LNHDA and CDR2 is SQIVND in the germline V gene (reference sequence). The ends were cut back, 7 bases at V and 4 bases at J, with 13 bases in the middle. The CDR3 sequence: CASNNRAVTGELFF. The DNA for the CDR3 is TGTGCCAGTAACAACAGGGCGGTCACCGGGGAGCTGTTTTTT.